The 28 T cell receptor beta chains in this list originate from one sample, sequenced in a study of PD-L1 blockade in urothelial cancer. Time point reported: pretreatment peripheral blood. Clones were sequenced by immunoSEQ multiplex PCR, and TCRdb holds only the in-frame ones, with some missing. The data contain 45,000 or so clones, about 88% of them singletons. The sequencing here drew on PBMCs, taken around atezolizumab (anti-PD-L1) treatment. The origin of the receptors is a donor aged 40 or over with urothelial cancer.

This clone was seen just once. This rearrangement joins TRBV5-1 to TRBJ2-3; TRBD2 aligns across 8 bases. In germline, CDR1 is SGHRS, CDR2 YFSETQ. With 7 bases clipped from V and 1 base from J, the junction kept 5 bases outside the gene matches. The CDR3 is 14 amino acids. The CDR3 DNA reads TGCGCCAGCGGCCGGGAGGGCGGCACAGATACGCAGTATTTT. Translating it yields CASGREGGTDTQYF.

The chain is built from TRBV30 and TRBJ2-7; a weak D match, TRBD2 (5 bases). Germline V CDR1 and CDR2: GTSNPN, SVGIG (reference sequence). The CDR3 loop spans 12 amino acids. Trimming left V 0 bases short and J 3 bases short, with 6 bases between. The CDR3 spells CAWSVGSYEQYF. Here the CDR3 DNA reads TGTGCCTGGAGTGTTGGGAGCTACGAGCAGTACTTC.

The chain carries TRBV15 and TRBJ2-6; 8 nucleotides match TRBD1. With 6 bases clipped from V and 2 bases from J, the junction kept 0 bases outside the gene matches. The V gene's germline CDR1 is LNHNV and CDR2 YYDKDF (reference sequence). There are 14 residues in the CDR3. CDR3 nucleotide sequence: TGTGCCACCAGGGACAGGGCTGGGGCCAACGTCCTGACTTTC. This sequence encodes CATRDRAGANVLTF.

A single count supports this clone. CDR3 sequence reads: CASSIGWDRGRLEQYF. The CDR3 DNA follows: TGTGCCAGTAGTATCGGCTGGGACAGGGGCCGTCTCGAGCAGTACTTC. V is TRBV19 and J is TRBJ2-7, with TRBD1 matching over 10 bases. The V and J ends lost 3 bases and 6 bases, in that order; junction bases with no gene match: 11. Germline assignment: CDR1 LNHDA and CDR2 SQIVND (reference sequence). This CDR3 comprises 16 residues.

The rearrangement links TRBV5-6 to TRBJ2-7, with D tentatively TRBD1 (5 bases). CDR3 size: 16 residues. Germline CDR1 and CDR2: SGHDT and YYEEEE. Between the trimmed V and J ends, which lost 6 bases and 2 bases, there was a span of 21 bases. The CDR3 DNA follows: TGTGCCAGCACCGAAAGACAGCGAAAGGCGCCCTACGAGCAGTACTTC. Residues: CASTERQRKAPYEQYF.

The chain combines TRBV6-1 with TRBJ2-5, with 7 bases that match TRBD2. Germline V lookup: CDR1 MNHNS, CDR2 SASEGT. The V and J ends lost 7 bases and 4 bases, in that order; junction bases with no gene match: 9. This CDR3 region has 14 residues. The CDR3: CASIWAGVGETQYF. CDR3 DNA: TGTGCCAGCATATGGGCGGGAGTGGGAGAGACCCAGTACTTC.

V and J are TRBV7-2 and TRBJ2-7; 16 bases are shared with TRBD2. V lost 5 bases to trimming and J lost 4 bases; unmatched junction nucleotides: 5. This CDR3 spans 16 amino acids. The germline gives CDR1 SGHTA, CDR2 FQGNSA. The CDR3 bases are TGTGCCAGCAGCCCACAGGGACTAGCGGGAGGGTACGAGCAGTACTTC. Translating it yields CASSPQGLAGGYEQYF.

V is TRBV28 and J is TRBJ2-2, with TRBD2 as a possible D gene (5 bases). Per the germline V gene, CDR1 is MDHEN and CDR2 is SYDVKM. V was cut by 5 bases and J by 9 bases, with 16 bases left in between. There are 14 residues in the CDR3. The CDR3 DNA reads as TGTGCCAGCAGTATCGGAAGAGGGTTGCGGGAGCTGTTTTTT. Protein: CASSIGRGLRELFF.

CDR3 region: CASSLRNTPAPGGQYF. The CDR3, as DNA: TGTGCCAGCAGTTTAAGAAACACACCGGCGCCGGGTGGGCAGTATTTT. The gene calls are TRBV28 and TRBJ2-3; D gene unclear. Germline V lookup: CDR1 MDHEN, CDR2 SYDVKM. The CDR3 runs 16 residues. Trimming cost V 2 bases and J 11 bases, with 23 bases left between them. The entire variable domain, with the rest obtained from reference TRBV28 and TRBJ2-3, is as follows: DVKVTQSSRYLVKRTGEKVFLECVQDMDHENMFWYRQDPGLGLRLIYFSYDVKMKEKGDIPEGYSVSREKKERFSLILESASTNQTSMYLCASSLRNTPAPGGQYFGPGTRLTVL.

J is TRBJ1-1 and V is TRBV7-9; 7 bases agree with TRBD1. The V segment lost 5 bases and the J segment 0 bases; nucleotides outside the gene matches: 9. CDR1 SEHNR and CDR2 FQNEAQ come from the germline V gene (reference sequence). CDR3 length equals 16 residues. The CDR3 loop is CASSPGTAFMNTEAFF. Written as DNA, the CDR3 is TGTGCCAGCAGCCCCGGGACAGCCTTTATGAACACTGAAGCTTTCTTT.

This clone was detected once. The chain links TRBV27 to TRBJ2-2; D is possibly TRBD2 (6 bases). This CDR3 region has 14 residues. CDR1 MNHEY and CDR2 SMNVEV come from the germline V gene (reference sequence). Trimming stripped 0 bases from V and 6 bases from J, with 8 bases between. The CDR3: CASSLSRGAGELFF. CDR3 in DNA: TGTGCCAGCAGTTTATCGCGGGGAGCCGGGGAGCTGTTTTTT.

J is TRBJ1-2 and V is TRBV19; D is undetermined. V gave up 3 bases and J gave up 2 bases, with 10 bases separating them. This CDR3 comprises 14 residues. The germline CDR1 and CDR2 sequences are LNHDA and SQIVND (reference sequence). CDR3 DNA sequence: TGTGCCAGTAGTATGGCGGGCCCGAACTATGGCTACACCTTC. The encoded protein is CASSMAGPNYGYTF.

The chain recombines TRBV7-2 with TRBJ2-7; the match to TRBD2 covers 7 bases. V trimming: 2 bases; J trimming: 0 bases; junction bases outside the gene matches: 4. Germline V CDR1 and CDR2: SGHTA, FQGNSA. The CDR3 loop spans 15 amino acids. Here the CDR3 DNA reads TGTGCCAGCAGCTTAAGCGGGGACTCCTCCTACGAGCAGTACTTC. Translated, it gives CASSLSGDSSYEQYF.

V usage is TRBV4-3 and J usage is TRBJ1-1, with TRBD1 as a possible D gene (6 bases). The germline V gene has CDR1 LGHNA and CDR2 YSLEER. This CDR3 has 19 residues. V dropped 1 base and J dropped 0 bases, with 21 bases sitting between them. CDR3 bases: TGCGCCAGCAGCCAAGCCCCGCGGGGGGGGCACCCCATGAACACTGAAGCTTTCTTT. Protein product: CASSQAPRGGHPMNTEAFF.

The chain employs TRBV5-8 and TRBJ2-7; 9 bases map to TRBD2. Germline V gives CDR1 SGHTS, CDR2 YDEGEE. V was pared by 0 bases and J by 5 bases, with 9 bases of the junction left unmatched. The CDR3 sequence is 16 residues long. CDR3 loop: CASSLGWERGDDEQYF. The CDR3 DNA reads TGTGCCAGCAGCTTGGGGTGGGAGCGGGGGGACGACGAGCAGTACTTC. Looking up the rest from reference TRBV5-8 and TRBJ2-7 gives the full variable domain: EAGVTQSPTHLIKTRGQQATLRCSPISGHTSVYWYQQALGLGLQFLLWYDEGEERNRGNFPPRFSGRQFPNYSSELNVNALELEDSALYLCASSLGWERGDDEQYFGPGTRLTVT.

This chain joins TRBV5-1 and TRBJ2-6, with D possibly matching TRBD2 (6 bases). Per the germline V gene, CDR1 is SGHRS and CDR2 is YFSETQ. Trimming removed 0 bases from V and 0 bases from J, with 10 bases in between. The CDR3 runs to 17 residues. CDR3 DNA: TGCGCCAGCAGCTTGGAGGCCGGGGGCTCTGGGGCCAACGTCCTGACTTTC. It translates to CASSLEAGGSGANVLTF.

The CDR3 bases are TGTGCCAGCAGCTTAACGCCCCCCACGGGACAGGCGCAGTATTTT. It is translated as CASSLTPPTGQAQYF. The chain links TRBV7-9 to TRBJ2-3, with 8 bases fitting TRBD1. This CDR3 is built from 15 residues. Germline V lookup: CDR1 SEHNR, CDR2 FQNEAQ (reference sequence). V lost 2 bases, J lost 10 bases, and 11 bases stayed unmatched.

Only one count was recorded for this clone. The CDR3 here is CASRRGTGAYEQYF. The CDR3 coding sequence is TGTGCCAGCAGGAGGGGGACAGGGGCCTACGAGCAGTACTTC. The chain links TRBV2 to TRBJ2-7; 10 nucleotides align to TRBD1. Trimming at V came to 6 bases and at J to 2 bases, leaving 4 bases not matched to a gene. The CDR3 totals 14 residues. Per the germline V gene, CDR1 is SNHLY and CDR2 is FYNNEI.

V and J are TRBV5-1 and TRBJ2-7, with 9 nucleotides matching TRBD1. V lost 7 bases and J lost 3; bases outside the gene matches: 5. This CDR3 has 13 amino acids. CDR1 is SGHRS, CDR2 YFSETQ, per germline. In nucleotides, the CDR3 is TGCGCCAGCGGAAGACAGGGGGGCTACGAGCAGTACTTC. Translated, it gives CASGRQGGYEQYF.

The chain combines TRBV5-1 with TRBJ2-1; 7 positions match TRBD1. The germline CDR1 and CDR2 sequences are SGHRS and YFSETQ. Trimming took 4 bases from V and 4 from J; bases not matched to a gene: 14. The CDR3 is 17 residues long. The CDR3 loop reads CASSQGGADGAYNEQFF. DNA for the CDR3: TGCGCCAGCAGCCAAGGGGGCGCGGATGGGGCTTACAATGAGCAGTTCTTC. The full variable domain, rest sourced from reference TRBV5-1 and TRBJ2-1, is KAGVTQTPRYLIKTRGQQVTLSCSPISGHRSVSWYQQTPGQGLQFLFEYFSETQRNKGNFPGRFSGRQFSNSRSEMNVSTLELGDSALYLCASSQGGADGAYNEQFFGPGTRLTVL.

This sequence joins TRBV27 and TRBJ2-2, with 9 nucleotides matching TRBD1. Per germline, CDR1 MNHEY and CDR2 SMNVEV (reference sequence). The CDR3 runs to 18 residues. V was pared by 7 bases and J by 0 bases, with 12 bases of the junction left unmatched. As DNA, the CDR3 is TGTGCCAGCACATGGGGGACAGGGAGATCCCCGAACACCGGGGAGCTGTTTTTT. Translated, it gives CASTWGTGRSPNTGELFF.

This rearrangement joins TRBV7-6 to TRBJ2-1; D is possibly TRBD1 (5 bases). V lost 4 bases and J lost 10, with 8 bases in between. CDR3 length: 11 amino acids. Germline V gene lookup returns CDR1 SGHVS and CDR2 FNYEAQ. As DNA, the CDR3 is TGTGCCAGCAGCTCAGGGCGCGAGCAGTTCTTC. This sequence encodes CASSSGREQFF.

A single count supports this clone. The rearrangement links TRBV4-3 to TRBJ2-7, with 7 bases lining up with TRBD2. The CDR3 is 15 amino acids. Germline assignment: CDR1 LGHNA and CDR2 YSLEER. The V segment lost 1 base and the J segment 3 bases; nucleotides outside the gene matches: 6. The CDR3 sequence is CASSQGSSGNYEQYF. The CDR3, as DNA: TGCGCCAGCAGCCAAGGGTCTAGCGGAAACTACGAGCAGTACTTC.

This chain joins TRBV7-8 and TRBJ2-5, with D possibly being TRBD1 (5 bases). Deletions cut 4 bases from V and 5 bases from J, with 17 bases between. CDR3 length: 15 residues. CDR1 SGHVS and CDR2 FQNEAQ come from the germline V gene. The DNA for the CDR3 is TGTGCCAGCAGCTCACATCAGGGAACCGGGGAGACCCAGTACTTC. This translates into CASSSHQGTGETQYF.

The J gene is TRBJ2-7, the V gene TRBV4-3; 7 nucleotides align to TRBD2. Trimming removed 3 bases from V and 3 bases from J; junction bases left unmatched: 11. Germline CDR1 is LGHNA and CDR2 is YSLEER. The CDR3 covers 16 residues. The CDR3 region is CASSHDGGGSLYEQYF. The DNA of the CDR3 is TGCGCCAGCAGCCACGATGGGGGGGGTAGCCTCTACGAGCAGTACTTC.

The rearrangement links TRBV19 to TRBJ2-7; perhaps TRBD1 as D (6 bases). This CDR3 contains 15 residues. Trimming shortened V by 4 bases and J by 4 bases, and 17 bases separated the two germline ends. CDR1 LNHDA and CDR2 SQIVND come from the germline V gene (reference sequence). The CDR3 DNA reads TGTGCCAGTAGTAGGGGGCGGTCTACCGTATACGAGCAGTACTTC. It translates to CASSRGRSTVYEQYF.

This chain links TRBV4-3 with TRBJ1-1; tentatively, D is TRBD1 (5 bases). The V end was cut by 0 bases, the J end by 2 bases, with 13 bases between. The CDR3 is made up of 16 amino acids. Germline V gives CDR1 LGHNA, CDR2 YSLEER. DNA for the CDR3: TGCGCCAGCAGCCAAGAGCCCACAGGCCCAAACACTGAAGCTTTCTTT. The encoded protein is CASSQEPTGPNTEAFF.

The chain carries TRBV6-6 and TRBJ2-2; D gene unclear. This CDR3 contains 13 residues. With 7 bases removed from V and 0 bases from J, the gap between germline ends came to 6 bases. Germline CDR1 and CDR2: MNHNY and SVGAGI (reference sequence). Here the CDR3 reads CASTGPNTGELFF. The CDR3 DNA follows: TGTGCCAGCACTGGGCCGAACACCGGGGAGCTGTTTTTT.